This T cell receptor (beta chain) was recorded in a study of cytomegalovirus exposure and HLA in healthy donors (dated by TCRdb to 2016 to 2017). Regarding the complete study: According to a later analysis, the 120 or so validation repertoires were produced on the same platform as the roughly 720 repertoires of the first cohort. The study aimed to test whether cataloging public T cell receptors could reveal signatures of past pathogen exposure. In addition to the first cohort of 650 to 750 subjects, a separate validation cohort of under 150 different subjects was used. The study combined high-throughput TCR immunosequencing, statistical association of individual TCRs with disease status, and machine learning to predict cytomegalovirus infection status. The investigation overall reported the following: In both the original and validation cohorts, the classifier was reported to diagnose cytomegalovirus status with high specificity and sensitivity. In a later analysis, TCRs clustered in the first cohort were found to also tend to co-occur in the 130 or so validation repertoires, with about 93% of cluster scores above 0. It was suggested by the authors that the approach could potentially be generalized to other disease states and immunological phenotypes. A few of the identified cytomegalovirus-associated TCR beta chains were confirmed in vitro to be specific for cytomegalovirus antigens. Most TCR sequences were seen in very few donors, while some public TCRs were found in many individuals. A later analysis lacked HLA typing for the validation cohort, so it scored co-occurrence in that cohort across all 120 or so repertoires. A total of some 180 TCR beta chains were listed by the study as associated with cytomegalovirus.

Turning to this clone: Its cognate antigen has yet to be identified. No much larger clonotype is one base removed from it; base qualities were not supplied.

The CDR1 and CDR2 encoded by the germline V gene are SGDLS and YYNGEE. The CDR3 runs 14 residues from the cysteine to the phenylalanine. The sequence is cut down to CDR3 DNA, 42 bases in frame from base 1. Clipping removes 3 bases from V and 14 bases from J, with 14 as the unmatched junction base count. Receptor libraries were prepared by the immunoSEQ multiplex PCR assay. Processing in the source paper ran as follows. A statistical classification framework was built to diagnose cytomegalovirus status from the catalog of TCR beta chain sequences. The source is immuneACCESS, and TCRdb retained only in-frame sequences with V and J called. Part of the clones is not carried over; for the studies checked, unresolved V genes explain less than half of this, and the remainder is unexplained. V, J and clone size derive from that table, while D and trimming were established from the DNA sequence. This sample is represented by about 190,000 clones; roughly 83% of them were singletons. The ten largest clonotypes hold more than 1.1% of the sample.

Separate from the approximately 700-subject first cohort, the validation cohort of about 110 subjects was the group to which the donors belonged. What was sequenced was PBMCs. The clonotype comes from a woman in her late teens or twenties in good health and CMV-seronegative. The sequence joins TRBV9 to TRBJ2-3; the junction holds 8 bases that match TRBD1. At the DNA level, the sequence is TGTGCCAGCAGCGAGGAAATTCGGACAGGGTGGAGGTATTTT. Its translation is CASSEEIRTGWRYF.